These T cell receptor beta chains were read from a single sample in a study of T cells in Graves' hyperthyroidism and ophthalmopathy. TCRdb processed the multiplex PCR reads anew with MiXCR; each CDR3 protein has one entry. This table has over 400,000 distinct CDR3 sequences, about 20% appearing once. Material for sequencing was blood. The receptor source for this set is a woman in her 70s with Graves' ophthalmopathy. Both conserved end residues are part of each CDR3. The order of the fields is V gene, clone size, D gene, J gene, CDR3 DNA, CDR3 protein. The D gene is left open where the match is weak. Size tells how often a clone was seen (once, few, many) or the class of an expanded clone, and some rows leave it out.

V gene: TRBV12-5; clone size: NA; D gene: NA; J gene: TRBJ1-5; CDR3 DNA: TGTGCTAGTGGTTGGGGACGCAATCAGCCCCAGCATTTT; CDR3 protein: CASGWGRNQPQHF
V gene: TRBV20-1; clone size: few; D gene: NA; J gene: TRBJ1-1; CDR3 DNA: TGCAGTGCTAGAGTATCTGGGTTGAACACTGAAGCTTTCTTT; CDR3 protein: CSARVSGLNTEAFF
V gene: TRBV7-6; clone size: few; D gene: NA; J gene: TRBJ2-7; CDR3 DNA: TGTGTCAGCAGCTCACAGGAGGGGAACTACGAGCAGTACTTC; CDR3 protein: CVSSSQEGNYEQYF
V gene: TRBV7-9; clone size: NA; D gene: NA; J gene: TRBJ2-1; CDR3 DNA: TGTGCCAGCAGCCCACCACAGGGTTCCCGCTACAATGAGCAGTTCTTC; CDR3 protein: CASSPPQGSRYNEQFF
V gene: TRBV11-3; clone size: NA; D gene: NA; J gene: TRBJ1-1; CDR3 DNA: TGTGCCAAGAACGAGAAACCGGGGCAGGGTAGTACTGAAGCTTTCTTT; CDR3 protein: CAKNEKPGQGSTEAFF
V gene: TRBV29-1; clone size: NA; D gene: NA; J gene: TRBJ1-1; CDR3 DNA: TGCAGCACCCGACACGGAATGAACACTGAAGCTTTCTTT; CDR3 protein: CSTRHGMNTEAFF
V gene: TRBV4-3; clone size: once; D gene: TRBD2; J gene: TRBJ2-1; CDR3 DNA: TGCGCCAGCAGCCAAGACCTACCGCTAGAGCGGGAGGACTACAATGAGCAGTTCTTC; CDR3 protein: CASSQDLPLEREDYNEQFF
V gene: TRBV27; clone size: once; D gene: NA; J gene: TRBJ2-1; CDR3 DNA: TGTGCCAGCAGTTTACAGGGGTCCAATGAGCAGTTCTTC; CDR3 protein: CASSLQGSNEQFF
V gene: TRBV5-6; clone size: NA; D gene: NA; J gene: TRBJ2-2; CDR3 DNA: TGTGCCAGCAGGGGTTGGAAGAACACCGGGGAGCTGTTTTTT; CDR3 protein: CASRGWKNTGELFF
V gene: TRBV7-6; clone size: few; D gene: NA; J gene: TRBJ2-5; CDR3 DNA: TGTGCCAGCAGCTCCTTAAATGGGGGCGCAGGGGAGACCCAGTACTTC; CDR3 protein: CASSSLNGGAGETQYF
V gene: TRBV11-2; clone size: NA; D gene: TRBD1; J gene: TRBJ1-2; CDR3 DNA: TGTGCCAGCAGCTTAGATTTCGGACAGGGGGGCTATGGCTACACCTTC; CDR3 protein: CASSLDFGQGGYGYTF
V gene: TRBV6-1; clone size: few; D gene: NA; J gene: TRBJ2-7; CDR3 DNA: TGTGCCAGCAGTGAACACTACGAGCAGTACTTC; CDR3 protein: CASSEHYEQYF
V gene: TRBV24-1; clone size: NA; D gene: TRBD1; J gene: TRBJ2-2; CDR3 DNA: TGTGCCACCAGTGATGCCGGGACAGCGAACACCGGGGAGCTGTTTTTT; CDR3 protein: CATSDAGTANTGELFF
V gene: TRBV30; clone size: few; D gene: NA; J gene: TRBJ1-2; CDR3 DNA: TGTGCCTGGAGTGAAGGAGGCTTAGGGGGCTACACCTTC; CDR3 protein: CAWSEGGLGGYTF
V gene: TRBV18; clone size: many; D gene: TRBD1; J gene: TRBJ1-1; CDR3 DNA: TGTGCCAGCTCACCTCGGACAGGGGAGGCTTTCTTT; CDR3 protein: CASSPRTGEAFF
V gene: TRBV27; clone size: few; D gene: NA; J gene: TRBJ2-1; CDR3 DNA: TGTGCCAGCAGTTTTTCAGGGTTTAATGAGCAGTTCTTC; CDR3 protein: CASSFSGFNEQFF
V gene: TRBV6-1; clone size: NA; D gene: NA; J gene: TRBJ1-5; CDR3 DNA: TGTGCCAGCAGTCCCGAGCAGGGGAAACAGCCCCAGCATTTT; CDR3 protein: CASSPEQGKQPQHF
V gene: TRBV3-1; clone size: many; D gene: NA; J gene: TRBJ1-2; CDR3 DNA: TGTGCCAGCAGCCGAACGAACATACAGGGTGATGGCTACACCTTC; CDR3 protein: CASSRTNIQGDGYTF
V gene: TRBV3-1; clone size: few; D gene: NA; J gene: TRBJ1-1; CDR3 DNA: TGTGCCAGCAGCTGGACGTGGGGTGGCACTGAAGCTTTCTTT; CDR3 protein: CASSWTWGGTEAFF
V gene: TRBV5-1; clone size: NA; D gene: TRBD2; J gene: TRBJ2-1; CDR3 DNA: TGCGCCACCAGTGCGGGACTAGGGCATTACGAGCAGTTCTTC; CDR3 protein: CATSAGLGHYEQFF
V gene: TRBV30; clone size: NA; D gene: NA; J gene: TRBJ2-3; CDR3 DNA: TGTGCCTGGAGTGTACATTTGGAGGCGGGAGATACGCAGTATTTT; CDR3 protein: CAWSVHLEAGDTQYF
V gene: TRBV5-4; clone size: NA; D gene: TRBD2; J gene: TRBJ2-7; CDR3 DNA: TGTGCCAGCAGCTTCGGACTAGCGAGCAACGAGCAGTACTTC; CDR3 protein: CASSFGLASNEQYF
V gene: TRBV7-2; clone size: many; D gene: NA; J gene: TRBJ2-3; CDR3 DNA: TGTGCCAGCAGCTCCAGGGGAGATACGCAGTATTTT; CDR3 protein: CASSSRGDTQYF
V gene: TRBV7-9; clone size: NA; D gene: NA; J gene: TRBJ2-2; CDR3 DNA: TGTGCCAGCAGCCTTTCTACCCCGACCGGGGAGCTGTTTTTT; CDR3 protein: CASSLSTPTGELFF
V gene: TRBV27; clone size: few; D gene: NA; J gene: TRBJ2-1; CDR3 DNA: TGTGCCAGCAGTCTTACTAGCCCCATCTACAATGAGCAGTTCTTC; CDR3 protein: CASSLTSPIYNEQFF
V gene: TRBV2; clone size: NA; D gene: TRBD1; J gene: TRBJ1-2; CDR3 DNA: TGTGCCAGCAGTGAGTTGAGAGGGGGACAGACGGGGCCTGGCTACACCTTC; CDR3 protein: CASSELRGGQTGPGYTF
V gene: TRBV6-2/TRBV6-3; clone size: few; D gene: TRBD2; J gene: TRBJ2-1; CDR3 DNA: TGTGCCAGCAGTTACTTCCCGGGAGGAACCTCAAATGAGCAGTTCTTC; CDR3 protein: CASSYFPGGTSNEQFF
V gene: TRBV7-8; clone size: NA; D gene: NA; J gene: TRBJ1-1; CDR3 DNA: TGTGCCAGCAGCTTTCTCAGTCCTAGGCAGGGACTGAACACTGAAGCTTTCTTT; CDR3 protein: CASSFLSPRQGLNTEAFF
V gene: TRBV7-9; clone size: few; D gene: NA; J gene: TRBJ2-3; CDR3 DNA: TGTGCCAGCAGCTTAGAGTTAGATACGCAGTATTTT; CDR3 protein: CASSLELDTQYF
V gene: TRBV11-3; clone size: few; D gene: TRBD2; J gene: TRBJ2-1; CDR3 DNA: TGTGCCAGCAGCTTTGGGGGGGGAATCACTCCCAACAATGAGCAGTTCTTC; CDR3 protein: CASSFGGGITPNNEQFF
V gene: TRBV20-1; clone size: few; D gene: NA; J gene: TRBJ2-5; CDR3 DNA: TGCAGTGCTGAAGGGCTAGCGCGGGAGACCCAGTACTTC; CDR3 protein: CSAEGLARETQYF
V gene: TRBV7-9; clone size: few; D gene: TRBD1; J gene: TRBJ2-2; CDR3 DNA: TGTGCCAGCAGCTTAAGACAGGGACCCGGGGAGCTGTTTTTT; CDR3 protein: CASSLRQGPGELFF
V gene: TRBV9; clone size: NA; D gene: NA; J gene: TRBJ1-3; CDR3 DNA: TGTGCCAGCAGCGTCGGATTTGGAAACACCATATATTTT; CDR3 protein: CASSVGFGNTIYF
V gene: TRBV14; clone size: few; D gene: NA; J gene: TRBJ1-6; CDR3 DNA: TGTGCCAGCAGCCAGGGGCCTGCTGGTAATTCACCCCTCCACTTT; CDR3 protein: CASSQGPAGNSPLHF